The rows below give T cell receptor beta chains drawn from one sample of a study of vaccination and CD4 T cells after COVID-19. Antigen specificity for these receptors is unknown. TCRdb re-called the PCR reads with MiXCR, one entry per CDR3 protein. Among 20,000 to 25,000 distinct CDR3 sequences listed, roughly 29% were seen once. Here the sequenced sample was CD4+ T cells from blood, cultured in vitro, taken about 7 months after SARS-CoV-2 vaccination. All receptors derive from a human donor who had recovered from COVID-19. CDR3s include the opening cysteine and the closing phenylalanine or tryptophan. Each record gives: J gene, clone size, D gene, V gene, CDR3 DNA, CDR3 protein. A D gene is named only where the DNA matches it firmly. Only some rows state a clone size, as once, few, many or a class for expanded clones.

TRBJ2-7	few	NA	TRBV19	TGTGCCAGTAGTATTGTCTACGGCGAGCAGTACTTC	CASSIVYGEQYF
TRBJ2-5	NA	NA	TRBV28	TGTGCCAGCAGCTCGGCAGGGGAGACCCAGTACTTC	CASSSAGETQYF
TRBJ2-3	few	NA	TRBV20-1	TGCAGTGCCCCCCCTGGCGTATGGGAGACGCAGTATTTT	CSAPPGVWETQYF
TRBJ2-1	NA	TRBD1	TRBV28	TGTGCCAGCAGCCCGGCCAGGGGGCATGGCAATGAGCAGTTCTTC	CASSPARGHGNEQFF
TRBJ2-5	few	TRBD2	TRBV20-1	TGCAGTGCTAGGAGACTAGCTCAAGAGACCCAGTACTTC	CSARRLAQETQYF
TRBJ2-7	few	NA	TRBV20-1	TGCAGTGCTAGAGATAGTCTCCTCCAGGGAGAGCAGTACTTC	CSARDSLLQGEQYF
TRBJ2-3	NA	TRBD1	TRBV6-4	TGTGCCAGCAGTGACTCGGGACAGGGGTCAGATACGCAGTATTTT	CASSDSGQGSDTQYF
TRBJ2-5	few	NA	TRBV6-5	TGTGCCAGCAGTTACTCGATACGGGCGCAAGAGACCCAGTACTTC	CASSYSIRAQETQYF
TRBJ1-5	NA	NA	TRBV6-2/TRBV6-3	TGTGCCAGCAGTTATCCGCTGCGGTACAATCAGCCCCAGCATTTT	CASSYPLRYNQPQHF
TRBJ2-5	NA	NA	TRBV4-2	TGTGCCAGCAGCCAAGATGCGGGTTTGCAAGAGACCCAGTACTTC	CASSQDAGLQETQYF
TRBJ2-1	NA	TRBD2	TRBV20-1	TGCAGTGCTAGTGTAGCGGGAGGTAACAATGAGCAGTTCTTC	CSASVAGGNNEQFF
TRBJ1-1	NA	NA	TRBV7-2	TGTGCCAGCAGCTTGGGACGAAGTAACACTGAAGCTTTCTTT	CASSLGRSNTEAFF
TRBJ2-7	NA	TRBD1	TRBV28	TGTGCCAGCACGACAGGGGGCGCGGGCTACGAGCAGTACTTC	CASTTGGAGYEQYF
TRBJ2-3	NA	TRBD2	TRBV7-3	TGTGCCAGCAGCCTTGAGCGGGAGGGCCTGGGAACAGATACGCAGTATTTT	CASSLEREGLGTDTQYF
TRBJ2-1	NA	NA	TRBV24-1	TGTGCCACCAGCGATGGGTACAATGAGCAGTTCTTC	CATSDGYNEQFF
TRBJ2-3	once	TRBD2	TRBV11-3	TGTGCCAGCAGCTCAGGACTAGCGGGGCCCACAGATACGCAGTATTTT	CASSSGLAGPTDTQYF
TRBJ1-5	NA	TRBD1	TRBV6-2/TRBV6-3	TGTGCCAGCAGTTCTAAGTGGACAGGGTTTCCGGAATCGCGCAATCAGCCCCAGCATTTT	CASSSKWTGFPESRNQPQHF
TRBJ2-7	NA	TRBD2	TRBV20-1	TGCAGTGTTCAGTTAGCGGGAGAGGGCTACGAGCAGTACTTC	CSVQLAGEGYEQYF
TRBJ2-5	few	TRBD2	TRBV6-1	TGTGCCAGCACCCGACTAGCGGGAGGGCCAGAGTACTTC	CASTRLAGGPEYF
TRBJ2-7	NA	NA	TRBV7-9	TGTGCCAGCAGCTTAGGCCCAGCAGGGTTGCCCTACGAGCAGTACTTC	CASSLGPAGLPYEQYF
TRBJ2-3	few	TRBD2	TRBV7-2	TGTGCCAGCAGCTCAACTAGCGGGAGAGATACGCAGTATTTT	CASSSTSGRDTQYF
TRBJ2-2	few	NA	TRBV7-9	TGTGCCAGCAGCGCCTCCCTAGGACGCGGGGAGCTGTTTTTT	CASSASLGRGELFF
TRBJ2-3	NA	TRBD2	TRBV20-1	TGCAGTGCTAGGATAGGGGGACTAGCGGGAGGTTTCAGCACAGATACGCAGTATTTT	CSARIGGLAGGFSTDTQYF
TRBJ2-5	NA	NA	TRBV2	TGTGCCAGCAGACCAGGGGTCCAAGAGACCCAGTACTTC	CASRPGVQETQYF
TRBJ2-7	NA	NA	TRBV6-1	TGTGCCAGCAGTGGAGCTTACGAGCAGTACTTC	CASSGAYEQYF
TRBJ2-3	NA	NA	TRBV7-3	TGTGCCAGCAGCCAAACTGGTGCGGATACGCAGTATTTT	CASSQTGADTQYF
TRBJ1-2	few	TRBD1	TRBV28	TGTGCCAGCAGCTCGGGACAGGGCTATGGCTACACCTTC	CASSSGQGYGYTF
TRBJ2-1	NA	NA	TRBV20-1	TGCAGTGCTGGGAAGACTTACTCCTACAATGAGCAGTTCTTC	CSAGKTYSYNEQFF
TRBJ1-2	few	NA	TRBV7-2	TGTGCCAGCAGTTCCAGGGCGAACTATGGCTACACCTTC	CASSSRANYGYTF